This entry lists 2 T cell receptor beta chains sequenced from one sample in a study of blood T cell repertoires in COVID-19. Produced via immunoSEQ multiplex PCR; TCRdb's table is partial and in-frame only. Of tens of thousands of clones detected, around 78% appear once; the ten largest clones hold nearly 5%. Sequencing was done on a sample of peripheral blood. The origin of the receptors is a human donor in a cohort sampled during active COVID-19.

The chain carries TRBV10-2 and TRBJ1-3, with 7 bases fitting TRBD1. The length of the CDR3 is 20 residues. Germline CDR1 reads WSHSY; CDR2 reads SAAADI. The V gene end was trimmed by 6 bases and the J gene end by 0 bases; junction bases not matched to a gene: 20. This CDR3 reads CASRPDRVSLTGTSGNTIYF. As DNA, the CDR3 is TGCGCCAGCAGGCCCGACAGGGTCTCGTTAACTGGGACCTCTGGAAACACCATATATTTT.

The chain couples TRBV9 to TRBJ1-6; D unresolved. The CDR3 has 12 residues. Germline V CDR1 and CDR2: SGDLS, YYNGEE. The germline V and J ends were trimmed by 1 base and 7 bases, with 3 bases remaining between them. Here the CDR3 reads CASSVQNSPLHF. As DNA, the CDR3 is TGTGCCAGCAGCGTACAGAATTCACCCCTCCACTTT.